One and the same sample provided the 10 T cell receptor beta chains below, sequenced in a study of blood T cell repertoires in COVID-19. Using immunoSEQ multiplex PCR, the repertoire was profiled, and TCRdb retains in-frame clones only, with some absent. This table holds 41,000 or so clones, nearly 90% found once. The material sequenced was peripheral blood. All receptors come from a man aged 55-75 years with acute or convalescent COVID-19.

Concerning this clone: The sample contains more than one DNA sequence encoding this CDR3. The chain couples TRBV27 to TRBJ1-2; 7 bases match TRBD1. V lost 5 bases, J lost 2 bases, and 2 bases stayed unmatched. Per the germline V gene, CDR1 is MNHEY and CDR2 is SMNVEV (reference sequence). This CDR3 is built from 13 residues. This CDR3 is CASSPQGNYGYTF. Here the CDR3 DNA reads TGTGCCAGCAGTCCACAGGGGAACTATGGCTACACCTTC.

This sequence joins TRBV4-3 and TRBJ1-1; 9 positions agree with TRBD1. The germline V gene encodes CDR1 LGHNA and CDR2 YSLEER. Unmatched junction bases numbered 9, after V lost 4 bases and J lost 3 bases. The CDR3 runs 16 residues. This CDR3 is CASSPRGDRDDTEAFF. Here the CDR3 DNA reads TGCGCCAGCAGCCCTAGAGGGGACAGGGATGACACTGAAGCTTTCTTT.

The DNA for the CDR3 is TGCAGCGTTGACGGTACCGGGACAGGGGCTTCCTACGAGCAGTACTTC. Its translation: CSVDGTGTGASYEQYF. V and J are TRBV29-1 and TRBJ2-7; 10 bases agree with TRBD1. Germline CDR1 and CDR2: SQVTM and ANQGSEA. The CDR3 is 16 residues long. V lost 3 bases to trimming and J lost 1 base; unmatched junction nucleotides: 9.

The chain combines TRBV12-5 with TRBJ2-1; D uncertain. Between the trimmed V and J ends, which lost 1 base and 10 bases, there was a span of 5 bases. The CDR3 extends over 11 amino acids. Germline values: CDR1 LGHNT, CDR2 FRNRAP. CDR3: CASGLGAEQFF. Written as DNA, the CDR3 is TGTGCTAGTGGTTTGGGAGCCGAGCAGTTCTTC.

This clone has only one observation. The J gene is TRBJ1-5, the V gene TRBV29-1, with 9 bases matching TRBD1. J was trimmed by 6 bases and V by 6 bases; bases with no gene match: 6. The CDR3 has 13 amino acids. Germline V CDR1 and CDR2: SQVTM, ANQGSEA. CDR3 loop: CSVLGTGSQPQHF. The CDR3 nucleotides are TGCAGCGTCCTCGGGACAGGGTCTCAGCCCCAGCATTTT.

The genes are TRBV4-1 and TRBJ2-3, with a possible D match to TRBD2 (6 bases). Looked up from germline, CDR1 is MGHRA and CDR2 is YSYEKL. The CDR3 has 15 residues. With 0 bases removed from V and 1 base from J, the gap between germline ends came to 8 bases. CDR3 coding DNA: TGCGCCAGCAGCCAAGATTCGGGGGGCACAGATACGCAGTATTTT. Amino acid sequence: CASSQDSGGTDTQYF.

Notes on this clone: An end of the junction does not agree with germline; a read error may underlie this. This chain uses TRBV5-6 with TRBJ1-2; perhaps TRBD1 as D (5 bases). Germline-derived CDR1 and CDR2 are SGHDT and YYEEEE. The CDR3 runs to 12 residues. The CDR3 reads CASSPGFYDYTF. The DNA of the CDR3 is TGTGCCAGCAGCCCAGGGTTCTATGACTACACCTTC.

The V and J genes are TRBV4-2 and TRBJ2-1; 7 bases match TRBD2. CDR1 is LGHNA, CDR2 YNFKEQ, per germline. There are 16 residues in the CDR3. V gave up 4 bases and J gave up 9 bases; unmatched junction bases: 15. In nucleotides, the CDR3 is TGTGCCAGCAGCCTCAACCGGGACTACCCCTGGGCTGAGCAGTTCTTC. Protein sequence: CASSLNRDYPWAEQFF.

Notes on this clone: Other DNA sequences in this sample translate to the same CDR3. The rearrangement links TRBV3-1 (or the pseudogene TRBV3-2) to TRBJ1-3, with D unresolved. The CDR3 runs to 12 residues. Deletions cut 3 bases from V and 4 bases from J, with 4 bases between. The germline V gene has CDR1 LGHDT and CDR2 YNNKEL (reference sequence). CDR3 residues: CASSQSGNTIYF. The CDR3 DNA reads as TGTGCCAGCAGCCAGTCGGGAAACACCATATATTTT.

In its sample, this clone was seen once. V gene TRBV6-4 combines with J gene TRBJ1-1, with D possibly TRBD1 on 5 matching bases. The V gene lost 5 bases and the J gene lost 6 bases, with 16 bases spanning the gap. Looked up from germline, CDR1 is MRHNA and CDR2 is SNTAGT. There are 14 residues in the CDR3. The CDR3 spells CASSPGGSGAEAFF. CDR3 bases: TGTGCCAGCAGTCCCGGGGGGTCAGGAGCTGAAGCTTTCTTT.